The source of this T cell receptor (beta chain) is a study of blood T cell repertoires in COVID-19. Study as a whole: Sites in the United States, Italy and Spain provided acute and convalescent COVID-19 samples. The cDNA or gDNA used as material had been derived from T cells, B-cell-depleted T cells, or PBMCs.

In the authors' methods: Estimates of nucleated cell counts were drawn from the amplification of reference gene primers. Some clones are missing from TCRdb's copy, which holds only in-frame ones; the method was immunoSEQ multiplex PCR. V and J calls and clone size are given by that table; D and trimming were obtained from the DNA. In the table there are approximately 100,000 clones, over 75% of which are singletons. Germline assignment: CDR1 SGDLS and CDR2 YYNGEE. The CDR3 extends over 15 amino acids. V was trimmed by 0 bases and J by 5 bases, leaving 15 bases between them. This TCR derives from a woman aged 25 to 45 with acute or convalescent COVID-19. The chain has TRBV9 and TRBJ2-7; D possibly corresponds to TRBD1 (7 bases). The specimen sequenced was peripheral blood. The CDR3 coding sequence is TGTGCCAGCAGCGTAGCTCCAGGGGGGTTCGACGAGCAGTACTTC. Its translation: CASSVAPGGFDEQYF. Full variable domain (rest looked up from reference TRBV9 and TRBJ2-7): DSGVTQTPKHLITATGQRVTLRCSPRSGDLSVYWYQQSLDQGLQFLIQYYNGEERAKGNILERFSAQQFPDLHSELNLSSLELGDSALYFCASSVAPGGFDEQYFGPGTRLTVT.